What follows are 24 T cell receptor beta chains derived from one specimen sequenced in a study of PD-1 blockade in classical Hodgkin lymphoma. Specified time point: newly diagnosed, previously untreated cHL patient sample. By magnetic negative selection, CD4+ T cells were purified from thawed PBMCs. Clones were read by immunoSEQ multiplex PCR, and TCRdb kept only the in-frame ones, dropping some. This sample has 25,000 to 35,000 clones, with around 90% found just once. Sequencing input: CD4+ T cells from blood. The receptors derive from a human donor with classical Hodgkin lymphoma.

The chain employs TRBV7-9 and TRBJ1-2; no firm D call. This CDR3 comprises 13 residues. From germline, CDR1 is SEHNR and CDR2 FQNEAQ (reference sequence). V was shortened by 5 bases and J by 3 bases, with 10 bases between the two germline ends. The CDR3, as DNA: TGTGCCAGCAGCCTTGGGGTTTACTATGGCTACACCTTC. It is translated as CASSLGVYYGYTF.

The gene calls are TRBV5-4 and TRBJ2-3; TRBD2 matches 12 bases. There are 17 residues in the CDR3. Germline V gives CDR1 SGHNT, CDR2 YYREEE (reference sequence). V dropped 9 bases and J dropped 6; count of bases not matched to a gene: 17. CDR3 loop: CATDIRKTSGSRDTQYF. CDR3 DNA sequence: TGTGCCACCGACATCCGAAAGACTAGCGGGAGCAGGGATACGCAGTATTTT.

The chain joins TRBV28 to TRBJ1-2; D perhaps matches TRBD1 (5 bases). This CDR3 is 16 amino acids long. Germline assignment: CDR1 MDHEN and CDR2 SYDVKM. Trimming removed 8 bases from V and 1 base from J, with 20 bases in between. CDR3 sequence: CASCVAGTGLNYGYTF. For the CDR3, the DNA is TGTGCCAGCTGCGTCGCCGGGACCGGTCTTAACTATGGCTACACCTTC.

The chain recombines TRBV18 with TRBJ2-1, with a possible D match to TRBD1 (6 bases). V was pared by 3 bases and J by 6 bases, with 12 bases between. Germline CDR1 and CDR2: KGHSH and LQKENI. CDR3 length equals 14 residues. The chain's CDR3 is CASSPGRGVNEQFF. In nucleotides, the CDR3 is TGTGCCAGCTCACCGGGCAGGGGAGTCAATGAGCAGTTCTTC. Combining the CDR3 with reference TRBV18 and TRBJ2-1 gives the whole variable domain NAGVMQNPRHLVRRRGQEARLRCSPMKGHSHVYWYRQLPEEGLKFMVYLQKENIIDESGMPKERFSAEFPKEGPSILRIQQVVRGDSAAYFCASSPGRGVNEQFFGPGTRLTVL.

The chain carries TRBV14 and TRBJ2-1; 13 bases map to TRBD2. The V segment lost 5 bases and the J segment 4 bases; nucleotides outside the gene matches: 2. CDR1 and CDR2 from the germline V gene are SGHDN and FVKESK. The CDR3 is made up of 15 amino acids. In DNA, the CDR3 is TGTGCCAGCAGCTGGGGACTAGCGGGATACAATGAGCAGTTCTTC. As protein: CASSWGLAGYNEQFF.

In its sample, this clone was seen a few times. The chain couples TRBV5-1 to TRBJ1-5, with 7 bases identical to TRBD1. The germline V gene has CDR1 SGHRS and CDR2 YFSETQ. The CDR3 is 14 residues long. V lost 4 bases to trimming and J lost 5 bases; unmatched junction nucleotides: 6. The CDR3 DNA reads TGCGCCAGCAGCATCGGGACAGCCCATCAGCCCCAGCATTTT. Residues: CASSIGTAHQPQHF.

CDR3 DNA: TGTGCCAGCAGCTGGGGGACTAGCGGGAGAAACGCAGATACGCAGTATTTT. Encoded protein: CASSWGTSGRNADTQYF. This rearrangement joins TRBV7-9 to TRBJ2-3, with 14 positions matching TRBD2. The V gene's germline CDR1 is SEHNR and CDR2 FQNEAQ (reference sequence). The CDR3 consists of 17 residues. The V and J ends lost 4 bases and 4 bases, in that order; junction bases with no gene match: 7.

The chain is built from TRBV7-9 and TRBJ1-1; D perhaps matches TRBD1 (6 bases). V was cut by 5 bases and J by 2 bases, with 18 bases left in between. The V gene's germline CDR1 is SEHNR and CDR2 FQNEAQ (reference sequence). This CDR3 contains 16 residues. CDR3 nucleotides: TGTGCCAGCAGCCCAGAAGTAGGGGGTTATAACACTGAAGCTTTCTTT. Protein: CASSPEVGGYNTEAFF.

The genes are TRBV5-4 and TRBJ1-6; D unresolved. The germline CDR1 and CDR2 sequences are SGHNT and YYREEE (reference sequence). V was cut by 3 bases and J by 14 bases, with 12 bases left in between. The CDR3 covers 12 residues. The CDR3: CASSWGGQALHF. The CDR3 DNA is TGTGCCAGCAGCTGGGGAGGGCAGGCCCTCCACTTT.

The rearrangement joins TRBV7-3 to TRBJ2-5; D is unresolved. V lost 1 base and J lost 4, with 7 bases in between. Germline loops: CDR1 SGHTA, CDR2 FQGTGA. The CDR3 length is 13 residues. The CDR3 DNA follows: TGTGCCAGCAGCTTAAGTCTCGGAGAGACCCAGTACTTC. Translation: CASSLSLGETQYF.

The V and J genes are TRBV4-1 and TRBJ2-1, with 13 bases that match TRBD2. Germline V lookup: CDR1 MGHRA, CDR2 YSYEKL. CDR3 length: 15 amino acids. Trimming took 4 bases from V and 7 from J; bases not matched to a gene: 4. This CDR3 is CASSRRTSGGNEQFF. The CDR3 nucleotides read TGCGCCAGCAGCCGTAGGACTAGCGGGGGAAATGAGCAGTTCTTC.

This clone was recorded a few times. The chain is built from TRBV29-1 and TRBJ1-3; D might be TRBD1 (6 bases). V lost 6 bases and J 0 bases, leaving 12 bases between the germline ends. CDR1 and CDR2 from the germline V gene are SQVTM and ANQGSEA. The CDR3 totals 14 residues. The CDR3 protein is CSVRGGSSGNTIYF. The DNA of the CDR3 is TGCAGCGTGAGAGGGGGAAGCTCTGGAAACACCATATATTTT.

The DNA for the CDR3 is TGTGCCAGCAGCGTGGGCGGGGGGGTTCGCTACACCTTC. It is translated as CASSVGGGVRYTF. This chain joins TRBV5-5 and TRBJ1-2; tentative D call: TRBD1 (5 bases). The CDR3 sequence is 13 residues long. Trimming took off 4 bases at V and 9 bases at J, with 16 bases between the two ends. Germline V CDR1 and CDR2: SGHKS, YYEKEE (reference sequence).

The chain uses TRBV18 and TRBJ1-3, with a possible D match to TRBD1 (5 bases). Germline values: CDR1 KGHSH, CDR2 LQKENI. The ends were cut back, 6 bases at V and 3 bases at J, with 21 bases in the middle. This CDR3 has 17 amino acids. The CDR3 sequence is CASSPRATQSNGNTIYF. The CDR3 region has the DNA TGTGCCAGCTCCCCCAGGGCCACACAGTCGAATGGAAACACCATATATTTT.

Turning to this clone: Distinct nucleotide sequences in the sample also encode this CDR3. The chain couples TRBV5-5 to TRBJ2-5, with a possible D match to TRBD2 (6 bases). From germline, CDR1 is SGHKS and CDR2 YYEKEE (reference sequence). V shed 3 bases and J shed 3 bases, with 9 bases lying between them. The CDR3 contains 13 residues. The CDR3 reads CASSSLAEETQYF. The DNA of the CDR3 is TGTGCCAGCAGCTCCTTAGCGGAAGAGACCCAGTACTTC.

CDR3 nucleotides: TGTGCCAGCAGCTCGTTCTATGGCTACACCTTC. Residues: CASSSFYGYTF. V usage is TRBV5-8 and J usage is TRBJ1-2; D is unresolved. The germline CDR1 and CDR2 sequences are SGHTS and YDEGEE. V was pared by 3 bases and J by 4 bases, with 4 bases between. The length of the CDR3 is 11 residues.

CDR3 residues: CATSKNSGRAGETQYF. The DNA of the CDR3 is TGTGCCACCAGCAAGAATAGCGGGAGGGCCGGGGAGACCCAGTACTTC. The genes are TRBV15 and TRBJ2-5; 11 bases fit TRBD2. The ends lost 4 bases at V and 5 bases at J; junction bases unmatched: 9. Germline loops: CDR1 LNHNV, CDR2 YYDKDF (reference sequence). This CDR3 contains 16 residues.

The genes are TRBV6-1 and TRBJ1-5; TRBD1 agrees at 7 bases. The germline CDR1 and CDR2 sequences are MNHNS and SASEGT. V gave up 4 bases and J gave up 6 bases; unmatched junction bases: 6. This CDR3 region has 14 residues. CDR3 amino acids: CASSARQGGQPQHF. In DNA, the CDR3 is TGTGCCAGCAGTGCCCGACAGGGCGGTCAGCCCCAGCATTTT.

This chain uses TRBV27 with TRBJ1-5; weak D call: TRBD1 (5 bases). This CDR3 spans 15 amino acids. CDR1 and CDR2 (germline): MNHEY, SMNVEV (reference sequence). V was clipped by 3 bases and J by 0 bases, with 9 bases between them. CDR3 sequence: CASSFHRNSNQPQHF. The DNA for the CDR3 is TGTGCCAGCAGTTTTCACAGGAATAGCAATCAGCCCCAGCATTTT.

The chain is built from TRBV9 and TRBJ1-1; a weak D match, TRBD1 (6 bases). Trimming left V 4 bases short and J 12 bases short, with 16 bases between. Germline loops: CDR1 SGDLS, CDR2 YYNGEE. This CDR3 has 12 residues. DNA for the CDR3: TGTGCCAGCAGCCCGCAGGGGAAGAGGACTTTCTTT. It translates to CASSPQGKRTFF.

The chain recombines TRBV10-2 with TRBJ2-5; D is undetermined. The CDR3 sequence is 12 residues long. Per germline, CDR1 WSHSY and CDR2 SAAADI. Trimming left V 0 bases short and J 7 bases short, with 6 bases between. The CDR3 protein is CASSESGLTQYF. CDR3 DNA: TGCGCCAGCAGTGAGTCGGGGTTGACCCAGTACTTC.

The CDR3 protein is CASSLFTGTLGIYGYTF. For the CDR3, the DNA is TGTGCCAGCAGCCTCTTTACCGGGACCTTGGGCATTTATGGCTACACCTTC. The chain uses TRBV28 and TRBJ1-2, with D maybe TRBD1 (5 bases). The CDR3 covers 17 residues. Germline V lookup: CDR1 MDHEN, CDR2 SYDVKM. V lost 6 bases and J 5 bases, leaving 25 bases between the germline ends.

The chain couples TRBV5-4 to TRBJ2-5; possible D gene TRBD1, 6 bases. Trimming left V 4 bases short and J 1 base short, with 11 bases between. The CDR3 spans 14 residues. Germline V gene sequence: CDR1 SGHNT, CDR2 YYREEE (reference sequence). CDR3 sequence: CASSKGTIQETQYF. In nucleotides, the CDR3 is TGTGCCAGCAGCAAAGGGACAATCCAAGAGACCCAGTACTTC.

The chain joins TRBV18 to TRBJ2-1; 8 positions match TRBD2. There are 14 residues in the CDR3. V shed 6 bases, J shed 5 bases, and the junction held 6 bases outside the gene matches. Germline V gene sequence: CDR1 KGHSH, CDR2 LQKENI. The CDR3 DNA follows: TGTGCCAGCTCTTTCAGCGGGGGCAACAATGAGCAGTTCTTC. Its protein product is CASSFSGGNNEQFF. Full variable domain (outside the CDR3, taken from reference TRBV18 and TRBJ2-1): NAGVMQNPRHLVRRRGQEARLRCSPMKGHSHVYWYRQLPEEGLKFMVYLQKENIIDESGMPKERFSAEFPKEGPSILRIQQVVRGDSAAYFCASSFSGGNNEQFFGPGTRLTVL.